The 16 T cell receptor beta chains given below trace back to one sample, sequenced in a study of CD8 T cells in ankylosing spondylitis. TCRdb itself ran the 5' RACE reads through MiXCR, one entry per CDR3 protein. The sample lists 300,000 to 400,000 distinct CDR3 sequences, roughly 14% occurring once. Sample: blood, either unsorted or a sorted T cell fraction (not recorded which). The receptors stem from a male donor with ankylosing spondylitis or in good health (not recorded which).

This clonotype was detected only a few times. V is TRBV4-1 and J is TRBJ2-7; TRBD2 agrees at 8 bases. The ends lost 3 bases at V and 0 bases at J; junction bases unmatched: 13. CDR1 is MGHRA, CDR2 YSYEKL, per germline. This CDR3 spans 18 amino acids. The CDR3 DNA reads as TGCGCCAGCAGCCAGGATTTCCCTCCGGGACTAGTCTCCTACGAGCAGTACTTC. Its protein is CASSQDFPPGLVSYEQYF.

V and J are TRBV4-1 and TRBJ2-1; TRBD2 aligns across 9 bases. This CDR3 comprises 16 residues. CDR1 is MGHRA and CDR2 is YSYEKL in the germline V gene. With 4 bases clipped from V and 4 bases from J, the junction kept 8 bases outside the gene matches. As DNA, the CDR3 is TGCGCCAGCAGCCGTCGAGCGGGAGGCTCTTACAATGAGCAGTTCTTC. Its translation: CASSRRAGGSYNEQFF.

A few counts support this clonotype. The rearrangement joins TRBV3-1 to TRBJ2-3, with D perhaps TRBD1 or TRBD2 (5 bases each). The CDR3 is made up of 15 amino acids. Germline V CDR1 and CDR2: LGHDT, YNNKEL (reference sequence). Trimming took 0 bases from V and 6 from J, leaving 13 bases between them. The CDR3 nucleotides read TGTGCCAGCAGCCAAGATGAATGGGGGAAGGATACGCAGTATTTT. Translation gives CASSQDEWGKDTQYF.

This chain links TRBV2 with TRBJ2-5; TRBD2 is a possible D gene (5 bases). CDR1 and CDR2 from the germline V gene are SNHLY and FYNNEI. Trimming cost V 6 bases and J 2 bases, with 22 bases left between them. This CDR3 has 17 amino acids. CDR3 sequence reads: CASSGLDSTIIQETQYF. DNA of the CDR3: TGTGCCAGCAGCGGACTGGACTCCACTATTATACAAGAGACCCAGTACTTC.

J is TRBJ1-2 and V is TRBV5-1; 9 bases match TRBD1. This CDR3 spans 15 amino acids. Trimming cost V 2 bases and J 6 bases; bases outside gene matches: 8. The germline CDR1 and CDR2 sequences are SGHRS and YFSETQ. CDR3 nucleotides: TGCGCCAGCAGCTTCCAGGGACAGGGAATGGATGGCTACACCTTC. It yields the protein CASSFQGQGMDGYTF.

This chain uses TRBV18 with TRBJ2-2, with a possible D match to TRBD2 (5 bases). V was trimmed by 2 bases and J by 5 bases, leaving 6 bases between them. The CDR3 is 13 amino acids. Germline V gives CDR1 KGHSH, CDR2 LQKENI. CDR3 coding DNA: TGTGCCAGCTCACCAACGGGGACCGGGGAGCTGTTTTTT. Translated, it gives CASSPTGTGELFF.

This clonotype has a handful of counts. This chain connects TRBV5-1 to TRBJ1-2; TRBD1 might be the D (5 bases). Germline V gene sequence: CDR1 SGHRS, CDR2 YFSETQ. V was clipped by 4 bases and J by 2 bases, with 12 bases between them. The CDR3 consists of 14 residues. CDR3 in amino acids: CASSNRQSNYGYTF. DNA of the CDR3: TGCGCCAGCAGCAACAGGCAGTCCAACTATGGCTACACCTTC.

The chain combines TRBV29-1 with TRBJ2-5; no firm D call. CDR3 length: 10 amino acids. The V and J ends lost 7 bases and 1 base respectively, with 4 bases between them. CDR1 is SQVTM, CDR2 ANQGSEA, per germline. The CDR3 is CSGGQETQYF. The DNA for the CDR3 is TGCAGCGGCGGCCAAGAGACCCAGTACTTC.

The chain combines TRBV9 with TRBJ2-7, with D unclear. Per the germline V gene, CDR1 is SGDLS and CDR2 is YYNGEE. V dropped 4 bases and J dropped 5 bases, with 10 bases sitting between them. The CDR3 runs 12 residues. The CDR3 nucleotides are TGTGCCAGCAGCCCCCGGTGGCACGAGCAGTACTTC. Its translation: CASSPRWHEQYF.

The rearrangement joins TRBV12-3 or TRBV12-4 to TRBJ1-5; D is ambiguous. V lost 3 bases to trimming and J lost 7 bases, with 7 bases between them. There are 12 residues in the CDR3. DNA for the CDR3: TGTGCCAGCAGTTTCGGTCGACAGCCCCAGCATTTT. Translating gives CASSFGRQPQHF.

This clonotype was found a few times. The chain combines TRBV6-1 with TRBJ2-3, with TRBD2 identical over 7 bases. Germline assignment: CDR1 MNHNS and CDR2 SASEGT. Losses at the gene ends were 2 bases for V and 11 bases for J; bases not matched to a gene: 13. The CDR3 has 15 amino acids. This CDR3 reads CASSEIGREALGQYF. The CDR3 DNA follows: TGTGCCAGCAGTGAAATTGGACGGGAGGCCTTAGGGCAGTATTTT.

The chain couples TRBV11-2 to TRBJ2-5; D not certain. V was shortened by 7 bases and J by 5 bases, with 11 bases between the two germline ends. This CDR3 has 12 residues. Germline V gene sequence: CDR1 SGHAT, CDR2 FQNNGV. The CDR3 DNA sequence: TGTGCCAGCATCGACTTGGGCGAGACCCAGTACTTC. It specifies CASIDLGETQYF.

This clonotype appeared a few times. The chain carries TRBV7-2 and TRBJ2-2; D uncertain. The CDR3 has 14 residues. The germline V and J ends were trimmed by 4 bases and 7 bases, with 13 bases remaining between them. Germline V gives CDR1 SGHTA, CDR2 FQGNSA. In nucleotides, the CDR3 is TGTGCCAGCAGCTCTAATCGGCTCCGCGGGGAGCTGTTTTTT. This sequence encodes CASSSNRLRGELFF. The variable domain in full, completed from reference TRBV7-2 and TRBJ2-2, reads GAGVSQSPSNKVTEKGKDVELRCDPISGHTALYWYRQSLGQGLEFLIYFQGNSAPDKSGLPSDRFSAERTGGSVSTLTIQRTQQEDSAVYLCASSSNRLRGELFFGEGSRLTVL.

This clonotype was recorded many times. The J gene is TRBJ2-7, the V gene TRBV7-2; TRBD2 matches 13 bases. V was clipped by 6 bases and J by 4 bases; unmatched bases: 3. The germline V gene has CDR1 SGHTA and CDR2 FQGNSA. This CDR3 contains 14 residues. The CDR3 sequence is CASSLTSGGYEQYF. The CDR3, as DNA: TGTGCCAGCAGTCTGACTAGCGGGGGGTACGAGCAGTACTTC.

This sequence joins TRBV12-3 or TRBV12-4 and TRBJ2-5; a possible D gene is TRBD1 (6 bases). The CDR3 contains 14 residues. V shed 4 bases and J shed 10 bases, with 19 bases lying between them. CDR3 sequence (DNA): TGTGCCAGCAGTTCCAACAGGGTAGGCGTCGGCCAGTACTTC. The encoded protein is CASSSNRVGVGQYF.

The CDR3 nucleotides are TGTGCCACCTCTCCGGGGACCCAGTACTTC. It encodes CATSPGTQYF. The chain joins TRBV27 to TRBJ2-5; no reliable D call. The CDR3 length is 10 residues. Germline CDR1 is MNHEY and CDR2 is SMNVEV (reference sequence). The V and J ends lost 10 bases and 7 bases respectively, with 10 bases between them.